Presented here are 5 T cell receptor beta chains from one specimen sequenced in a study of control samples from healthy donors and cancer patients. Some clones are missing from TCRdb's copy, which holds only in-frame ones; the method was immunoSEQ multiplex PCR. Here the sample spans 100,000 to 130,000 clones, approximately 82% being singletons. The sample taken for sequencing was blood. The receptors were gathered from a young man in good health.

The chain employs TRBV18 and TRBJ2-1; D assignment may be TRBD1 or TRBD2 (5 bases each). Looked up from germline, CDR1 is KGHSH and CDR2 is LQKENI. V lost 0 bases to trimming and J lost 7 bases, with 10 bases between them. The CDR3 totals 14 residues. This CDR3 is CASSPPQGRNEQFF. CDR3 bases: TGTGCCAGCTCACCACCCCAGGGACGTAATGAGCAGTTCTTC.

V and J are TRBV30 and TRBJ2-3; the D is unclear. Trimming removed 3 bases at V and 0 bases at J, with 10 bases between. The germline gives CDR1 GTSNPN, CDR2 SVGIG (reference sequence). The CDR3 spans 14 residues. The CDR3, as DNA: TGTGCCTGGAGCCAGACAACTAGCACAGATACGCAGTATTTT. The encoded protein is CAWSQTTSTDTQYF.

V and J are TRBV9 and TRBJ1-1; D gene uncertain. The CDR3 has 15 amino acids. The ends were cut back, 2 bases at V and 5 bases at J, with 16 bases in the middle. Germline V CDR1 and CDR2: SGDLS, YYNGEE. The CDR3 region is CASSVSVRERTEAFF. The CDR3 coding sequence is TGTGCCAGCAGCGTCTCTGTCCGGGAGCGGACTGAAGCTTTCTTT.

The V call is TRBV4-1, the J call TRBJ1-5; maybe TRBD1 (5 bases). Trimming took off 1 base at V and 5 bases at J, with 9 bases between the two ends. Germline V gene lookup returns CDR1 MGHRA and CDR2 YSYEKL. This CDR3 is 14 amino acids long. CDR3 bases: TGCGCCAGCAGCCAAGCAGGGTTTGATCAGCCCCAGCATTTT. This translates into CASSQAGFDQPQHF.

The chain joins TRBV3-1 (or the pseudogene TRBV3-2) to TRBJ2-1; D call uncertain. Germline lookup yields CDR1 LGHDT and CDR2 YNNKEL (reference sequence). This CDR3 region has 14 residues. V was clipped by 2 bases and J by 4 bases, with 9 bases between them. As DNA, the CDR3 is TGTGCCAGCAGCCAACAGCCCAGGTACAATGAGCAGTTCTTC. Residues: CASSQQPRYNEQFF.